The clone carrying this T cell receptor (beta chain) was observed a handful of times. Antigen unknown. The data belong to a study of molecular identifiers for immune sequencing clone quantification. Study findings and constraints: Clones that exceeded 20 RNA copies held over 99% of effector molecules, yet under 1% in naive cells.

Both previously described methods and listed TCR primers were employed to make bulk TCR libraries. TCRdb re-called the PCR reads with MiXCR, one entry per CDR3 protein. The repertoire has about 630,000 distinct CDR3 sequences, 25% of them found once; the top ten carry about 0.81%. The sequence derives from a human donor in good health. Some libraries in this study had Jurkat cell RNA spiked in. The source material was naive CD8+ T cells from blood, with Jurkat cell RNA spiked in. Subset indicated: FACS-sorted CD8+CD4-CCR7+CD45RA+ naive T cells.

The CDR3, as DNA: TGTGCCAGCAGTTACTCTTTTGACTCCAACACTGAAGCTTTCTTT. Translating gives CASSYSFDSNTEAFF. This chain connects TRBV6-2 or TRBV6-3 to TRBJ1-1; D remains unclear. This CDR3 spans 15 amino acids. Looked up from germline, CDR1 is MNHEY and CDR2 is SVGEGT. Between the trimmed V and J ends, which lost 0 bases and 2 bases, there was a span of 10 bases.